Sequencing of this T cell receptor beta chain was carried out in a study of shared clonotypes between healthy human individuals. General observations from the study: Donors were few, which limited the genetic and exposure-history diversity represented. Only blood samples were collected, and tissue repertoires likely differ. Estimated richness was generally greater in naive than memory subsets.

An approximately 210 ng quantity of DNA, 30,000 to 35,000 T cell genomes, went into the sorted-subset replicate PCRs. Measured with immunoSEQ multiplex PCR; TCRdb has only the in-frame clones, and not every one. The top ten clones hold about 33% of a sample with about 690,000 clones, 90% of them seen once. With 5 bases removed from V and 6 bases from J, the gap between germline ends came to 23 bases. The CDR3 covers 16 residues. Germline V gene lookup returns CDR1 LNHDA and CDR2 SQIVND (reference sequence). Of note for this clone: Its antigen is undetermined.

This receptor was taken from a man aged 18 to 30 in good health. Some clones in this sample may be carry-over from other donors' samples. Sequences were obtained from memory CD8+ T cells from PBMCs. Regarding subset: CD45RO+ cells pooled with CCR7-negative TemRA cells. V is TRBV19 and J is TRBJ2-7; TRBD1 is a possible D gene (6 bases). The CDR3 protein is CASSSDGEGEFGEQYF. CDR3 nucleotides: TGTGCCAGTAGTTCGGACGGTGAGGGGGAATTCGGCGAGCAGTACTTC.